These T cell receptor beta chains were read from a single sample in a study of T cell responses to AZD1222 COVID-19 vaccine. Repertoires were generated with immunoSEQ multiplex PCR, while TCRdb's copy carries only in-frame clones and drops some. The sample includes fewer than 100,000 clones, 87% of them seen just once. The material sequenced was peripheral blood, taken 28 days after the second AZD1222 dose. Source of these receptors: an adult who received the AZD1222 COVID-19 vaccine. Both conserved end residues are part of each CDR3. D genes are given only for firm matches. A row's size may be missing; if present it is once, few, many or a size class.

J	size	D	V	CDR3	DNA
TRBJ2-2	.	TRBD2	TRBV27	CASTLLRGGGTTGELFF	TGTGCCAGCACCCTGCTACGGGGCGGGGGTACCACCGGGGAGCTGTTTTTT
TRBJ2-7	.	.	TRBV28	CASSSPGSTTYEQYF	TGTGCCAGCAGTTCACCCGGGTCCACCACCTACGAGCAGTACTTC
TRBJ1-1	.	.	TRBV6-2/TRBV6-3	CASSYSGGRLMNTEAFF	TGTGCCAGCAGTTACTCGGGGGGGCGACTTATGAACACTGAAGCTTTCTTT
TRBJ1-1	.	TRBD1	TRBV7-3	CASSATTGAYTEAFF	TGTGCCAGCAGCGCAACGACAGGGGCGTATACTGAAGCTTTCTTT
TRBJ2-5	.	.	TRBV11-2	CASSFQETQYF	TGTGCCAGCAGTTTCCAAGAGACCCAGTACTTC
TRBJ1-3	.	TRBD1	TRBV7-8	CASSLRDRPIYSGNTIYF	TGTGCCAGCAGCTTAAGGGACAGGCCAATTTACTCTGGAAACACCATATATTTT
TRBJ1-2	.	.	TRBV12-3/TRBV12-4	CASSLQGGAGYTF	TGTGCCAGCAGTCTCCAAGGCGGCGCGGGCTACACCTTC
TRBJ1-3	.	.	TRBV19	CASKGTVDGNTIYF	TGTGCCAGTAAGGGCACGGTGGACGGAAACACCATATATTTT
TRBJ2-6	.	.	TRBV11-3	CASSSSGSGANVLTF	TGTGCCAGCAGCTCGTCCGGCTCTGGGGCCAACGTCCTGACTTTC
TRBJ1-6	.	.	TRBV4-3	CASSPTGSSYNSPLHF	TGCGCCAGCAGCCCAACAGGGAGCTCCTATAATTCACCCCTCCACTTT
TRBJ1-6	.	.	TRBV25-1	CASSERGPYNSPLHF	TGTGCCAGCAGTGAGAGGGGACCCTATAATTCACCCCTCCACTTT
TRBJ2-1	.	.	TRBV7-3	CASSFTEMNEQFF	TGTGCCAGCAGCTTCACGGAGATGAATGAGCAGTTCTTC
TRBJ2-7	few	.	TRBV7-2	CASSFTTGTYEQYF	TGTGCCAGCAGCTTTACGACAGGCACCTACGAGCAGTACTTC
TRBJ2-7	.	TRBD2	TRBV7-2	CASSFGGGAREQYF	TGTGCCAGCAGCTTTGGCGGGGGGGCCAGGGAGCAGTACTTC
TRBJ2-2	.	.	TRBV5-1	CASSLDPGTGELFF	TGCGCCAGCAGCTTGGATCCAGGAACTGGGGAGCTGTTTTTT
TRBJ2-3	.	TRBD2	TRBV18	CASSRPTGGGADTQYF	TGTGCCAGCTCGAGACCTACGGGGGGAGGGGCAGATACGCAGTATTTT
TRBJ2-5	.	.	TRBV19	CASSGQTQETQYF	TGTGCCAGTAGTGGACAGACCCAAGAGACCCAGTACTTC
TRBJ2-3	.	.	TRBV3-1/TRBV3-2	CASRCYEDTQYF	TGTGCCAGCAGGTGTTACGAAGATACGCAGTATTTT
TRBJ1-3	.	.	TRBV5-4	CASSLAQGNTIYF	TGTGCCAGCAGCTTGGCCCAGGGAAACACCATATATTTT
TRBJ2-2	.	.	TRBV24-1	CATRELNTGELFF	TGTGCCACCAGGGAGTTGAACACCGGGGAGCTGTTTTTT
TRBJ1-2	.	.	TRBV5-4	CASSSASTSYTF	TGTGCCAGCAGCTCGGCCAGCACAAGCTACACCTTC
TRBJ1-2	.	.	TRBV18	CASSPSGDLNYGYTF	TGTGCCAGCTCACCGTCAGGCGATCTCAACTATGGCTACACCTTC
TRBJ1-6	.	.	TRBV2	CASSERINLHF	TGTGCCAGCAGTGAACGGATAAACCTCCACTTT
TRBJ2-3	.	TRBD1	TRBV7-9	CASSYRDRGADTQYF	TGTGCCAGCAGCTACCGGGACAGGGGAGCAGATACGCAGTATTTT
TRBJ1-1	.	TRBD1	TRBV14	CASSPQGGTEAFF	TGTGCCAGCAGCCCCCAGGGGGGCACTGAAGCTTTCTTT
TRBJ2-2	.	TRBD2	TRBV24-1	CATSDPFRGTSDKNTGELFF	TGTGCCACCAGTGACCCGTTTCGAGGAACTAGCGATAAGAACACCGGGGAGCTGTTTTTT
TRBJ1-4	once	.	TRBV16	CASSPPWGGLTNEKLFF	TGTGCCAGCAGCCCTCCCTGGGGGGGACTAACTAATGAAAAACTGTTTTTT
TRBJ1-2	.	.	TRBV9	CASSLPLSGGYTF	TGTGCCAGCAGCTTACCTCTTAGTGGCGGCTACACCTTC
TRBJ1-1	.	TRBD1	TRBV27	CASSPGQITEAFF	TGTGCCAGCAGTCCGGGACAGATCACTGAAGCTTTCTTT